The source of this T cell receptor (beta chain) is a study of T cell responses to AZD1222 COVID-19 vaccine. Study-level information: Investigators merged groups given second doses at roughly 4 or roughly 12 weeks. General study results and limits: Among those given AZD1222, only five to seven were seropositive at baseline. Clonal diversity may have been underestimated in mostly white British donors.

Clones were read by immunoSEQ multiplex PCR, and TCRdb kept only the in-frame ones, dropping some. The sample holds around 170,000 clones, 90% seen once. In the case of this clone: The antigen is unknown.

Germline-derived CDR1 and CDR2 are LNHDA and SQIVND (reference sequence). This CDR3 region has 13 residues. Trimming removed 7 bases from V and 3 bases from J, with 12 bases in between. This specimen was peripheral blood, taken on day 0 of AZD1222 vaccination. The TCR originated in an adult in good health. V gene TRBV19 combines with J gene TRBJ1-1, with D perhaps matching TRBD1 (5 bases). The chain's CDR3 is CASNDGDYTEAFF. As DNA, the CDR3 is TGTGCCAGTAATGATGGGGACTACACTGAAGCTTTCTTT. Based on the CDR3 plus reference TRBV19 and TRBJ1-1, the full variable domain is DGGITQSPKYLFRKEGQNVTLSCEQNLNHDAMYWYRQDPGQGLRLIYYSQIVNDFQKGDIAEGYSVSREKKESFPLTVTSAQKNPTAFYLCASNDGDYTEAFFGQGTRLTVV.